Shown below are 31 T cell receptor beta chains from a single sample sequenced in a study of early T cells in non-severe SARS-CoV-2 infection. TCRdb passed the 5' RACE reads through MiXCR, listing each CDR3 protein once. This sample has 55,000 to 65,000 distinct CDR3 sequences, with just under 9% found just once. The sequenced sample was whole blood. The receptors derive from an adult who was a healthcare worker with PCR-confirmed SARS-CoV-2 infection or an uninfected control (not recorded which).

This clonotype has at least ten counts. V is TRBV4-2 and J is TRBJ1-2; 10 positions agree with TRBD1. The V gene end was trimmed by 3 bases and the J gene end by 8 bases; junction bases not matched to a gene: 6. Germline loops: CDR1 LGHNA, CDR2 YNFKEQ. The CDR3 is made up of 14 amino acids. The CDR3, as DNA: TGTGCCAGCAGCCATCAGGACAGGGGGAACGGCTACACCTTC. It is translated as CASSHQDRGNGYTF.

In its sample, this clonotype was seen many times. The rearrangement uses TRBV5-4 and TRBJ2-3, with TRBD1 as a possible D gene (5 bases). Germline loops: CDR1 SGHNT, CDR2 YYREEE (reference sequence). Trimming removed 4 bases at V and 2 bases at J, with 11 bases between. The CDR3 length is 14 residues. The CDR3 coding sequence is TGTGCCAGCAGCCTCCTGACAGACACAGATACGCAGTATTTT. This translates into CASSLLTDTDTQYF.

This clonotype was seen many times. The V gene is TRBV28, the J gene TRBJ2-2; no definite D call. The CDR3 loop spans 16 amino acids. The V end was cut by 2 bases, the J end by 2 bases, with 12 bases between. CDR1 is MDHEN and CDR2 is SYDVKM in the germline V gene. The CDR3 coding sequence is TGTGCCAGCAGTTTAGCATCGAGCCCCAACACCGGGGAGCTGTTTTTT. This codes for CASSLASSPNTGELFF.

There are a few counts of this clonotype. The V gene is TRBV30, the J gene TRBJ2-3, with TRBD2 matching over 15 bases. The CDR3 runs to 16 residues. J gave up 3 bases and V 3 bases, and 4 bases lay outside the gene matches. Germline CDR1 and CDR2: GTSNPN and SVGIG (reference sequence). This CDR3 is CAWSAGLAGGTDTQYF. CDR3 nucleotide sequence: TGTGCCTGGAGCGCTGGACTAGCGGGAGGGACAGATACGCAGTATTTT.

This clonotype came up many times. The chain is built from TRBV12-3 or TRBV12-4 and TRBJ2-2; 13 bases are shared with TRBD2. The CDR3 extends over 15 amino acids. Germline trimming cut 8 bases from V and 7 bases from J; bases unmatched to any gene: 7. The CDR3 loop is CASGTSGRAHGELFF. CDR3 DNA: TGTGCCAGCGGAACTAGCGGGAGGGCCCACGGGGAGCTGTTTTTT.

This clonotype was observed a handful of times. This chain joins TRBV12-3 or TRBV12-4 and TRBJ1-6; no firm D call. The CDR3 extends over 15 amino acids. V was cut by 1 base and J by 7 bases, with 11 bases left in between. This CDR3 is CASSLEGISNSPLHF. Here the CDR3 DNA reads TGTGCCAGCAGTTTAGAAGGGATATCCAATTCACCCCTCCACTTT.

The sample holds many counts of this clonotype. The chain uses TRBV6-2 or TRBV6-3 and TRBJ2-7; the match to TRBD2 covers 10 bases. The CDR3 sequence is 14 residues long. The germline gives CDR1 MNHEY, CDR2 SVGEGT. V trimming: 4 bases; J trimming: 2 bases; junction bases outside the gene matches: 2. The CDR3 sequence is CASSSLAGAYEQYF. DNA of the CDR3: TGTGCCAGCAGTTCTCTAGCGGGAGCCTACGAGCAGTACTTC.

V gene TRBV7-2 combines with J gene TRBJ2-3, with D possibly called TRBD1 or TRBD2 (5 bases each). The V gene lost 3 bases and the J gene lost 5 bases, with 9 bases spanning the gap. CDR1 and CDR2 (germline): SGHTA, FQGNSA. The CDR3 spans 13 residues. The chain's CDR3 is CASSFRGRDTQYF. The CDR3 DNA reads TGTGCCAGCAGCTTTAGGGGACGAGATACGCAGTATTTT.

This clonotype was recorded a few times. The genes are TRBV14 and TRBJ2-2, with D perhaps matching TRBD2 (6 bases). The CDR3 runs 17 residues. Trimming pared 2 bases from V and 4 bases from J, leaving 17 bases between. Germline V gene data show CDR1 as SGHDN and CDR2 as FVKESK. CDR3: CASSQLWAGTGTGELFF. In DNA, the CDR3 is TGTGCCAGCAGCCAACTTTGGGCGGGGACGGGCACCGGGGAGCTGTTTTTT.

This clonotype was observed many times. The rearrangement links TRBV28 to TRBJ2-3; 7 bases line up with TRBD1. Trimming removed 5 bases from V and 2 bases from J; junction bases left unmatched: 1. The CDR3 has 13 residues. Per germline, CDR1 MDHEN and CDR2 SYDVKM. The CDR3 nucleotides are TGTGCCAGCAGTACAGGGGACACAGATACGCAGTATTTT. Its translation is CASSTGDTDTQYF.

This clonotype was observed at least ten times. This sequence joins TRBV29-1 and TRBJ1-3; D gene unclear. Germline V lookup: CDR1 SQVTM, CDR2 ANQGSEA. The ends were cut back, 7 bases at V and 2 bases at J, with 21 bases in the middle. The CDR3 contains 16 residues. CDR3 DNA sequence: TGCAGCGCCACTACCCCGACGGAGCTTACTGGAAACACCATATATTTT. Its protein product is CSATTPTELTGNTIYF.

In this sample, this clonotype turned up many times. The rearrangement uses TRBV12-3 or TRBV12-4 and TRBJ2-2; unclear D gene. The CDR3 is 14 residues long. Deletions cut 5 bases from V and 7 bases from J, with 14 bases between. In DNA, the CDR3 is TGTGCCAGCAGTCCACAAGGAGTTAACGGGGAGCTGTTTTTT. It encodes CASSPQGVNGELFF.

This clonotype came up many times. The V call is TRBV11-2, the J call TRBJ1-2, with D unresolved. There are 16 residues in the CDR3. Germline values: CDR1 SGHAT, CDR2 FQNNGV. The ends were cut back, 4 bases at V and 2 bases at J, with 17 bases in the middle. CDR3: CASSSQNLYGNYGYTF. DNA for the CDR3: TGTGCCAGCAGCTCCCAAAACCTGTACGGAAACTATGGCTACACCTTC. The full variable domain, rest sourced from reference TRBV11-2 and TRBJ1-2, is EAGVAQSPRYKIIEKRQSVAFWCNPISGHATLYWYQQILGQGPKLLIQFQNNGVVDDSQLPKDRFSAERLKGVDSTLKIQPAKLEDSAVYLCASSSQNLYGNYGYTFGSGTRLTVV.

This sequence joins TRBV20-1 and TRBJ2-5, with D tentatively TRBD1 (5 bases). The CDR3 is 12 amino acids. V was clipped by 3 bases and J by 5 bases, with 10 bases between them. The V gene's germline CDR1 is DFQATT and CDR2 SNEGSKA (reference sequence). CDR3 sequence: CSASQGSETQYF. As DNA, the CDR3 is TGCAGTGCTAGTCAGGGTTCGGAGACCCAGTACTTC.

This clonotype was counted many times. This chain joins TRBV29-1 and TRBJ1-3; D gene uncertain. The germline V gene encodes CDR1 SQVTM and CDR2 ANQGSEA. The CDR3 has 11 amino acids. Trimming pared 3 bases from V and 3 bases from J, leaving 3 bases between. The CDR3 loop reads CSVDGGNTIYF. Here the CDR3 DNA reads TGCAGCGTTGATGGTGGAAACACCATATATTTT. The full variable domain, in which reference TRBV29-1 and TRBJ1-3 provide the parts outside the CDR3, is SAVISQKPSRDICQRGTSLTIQCQVDSQVTMMFWYRQQPGQSLTLIATANQGSEATYESGFVIDKFPISRPNLTFSTLTVSNMSPEDSSIYLCSVDGGNTIYFGEGSWLTVV.

This clonotype came up many times. The V and J genes are TRBV28 and TRBJ2-1; a possible D gene is TRBD2 (6 bases). Germline loops: CDR1 MDHEN, CDR2 SYDVKM. The CDR3 has 16 amino acids. With 7 bases removed from V and 2 bases from J, the gap between germline ends came to 18 bases. The CDR3 is CASTPPTGRAYNEQFF. In DNA, the CDR3 is TGTGCCAGCACCCCTCCCACCGGGAGAGCCTACAATGAGCAGTTCTTC.

This clonotype has ten or more counts. The CDR3 protein is CASSYRPDGNYGYTF. Written as DNA, the CDR3 is TGTGCCAGCAGTTACCGACCGGACGGAAACTATGGCTACACCTTC. The chain is built from TRBV7-2 and TRBJ1-2; D gene unclear. The V end lost 6 bases, the J end lost 2 bases, and 16 bases lay between the germline ends. CDR1 and CDR2 (germline): SGHTA, FQGNSA. The CDR3 covers 15 residues.

The V and J genes are TRBV7-2 and TRBJ2-1; 8 bases agree with TRBD1. This CDR3 is built from 16 residues. With V trimmed by 4 bases and J by 6 bases, 11 bases remained unmatched. Germline CDR1 reads SGHTA; CDR2 reads FQGNSA. The CDR3 DNA reads TGTGCCAGCAGCTACTACGGACAGGGAAGAGTCAATGAGCAGTTCTTC. As protein: CASSYYGQGRVNEQFF.

The sample holds a few counts of this clonotype. The chain uses TRBV6-5 and TRBJ2-7; D might be TRBD2 (6 bases). Germline CDR1 reads MNHEY; CDR2 reads SVGAGI. Trimming left V 3 bases short and J 5 bases short, with 14 bases between. The CDR3 is 14 amino acids. The CDR3 reads CASSYDWRGDEQYF. The CDR3 nucleotides read TGTGCCAGCAGTTATGATTGGCGGGGCGACGAGCAGTACTTC.

This clonotype was recorded at least ten times. V usage is TRBV25-1 and J usage is TRBJ2-1; no clear D. Trimming removed 6 bases at V and 3 bases at J, with 18 bases between. Germline V CDR1 and CDR2: MGHDK, SYGVNS. The CDR3 length is 16 residues. The CDR3 bases are TGTGCCAGCAGCGCATCCGCCTTTTCCTTCTACAATGAGCAGTTCTTC. This sequence encodes CASSASAFSFYNEQFF.

This clonotype was detected many times. The CDR3 loop reads CASKGTLPRGDQPQHF. The CDR3 DNA follows: TGTGCCAGCAAAGGGACACTCCCCCGAGGCGATCAGCCCCAGCATTTT. The rearrangement joins TRBV6-2 or TRBV6-3 to TRBJ1-5, with D perhaps TRBD1 (6 bases). CDR1 and CDR2 from the germline V gene are MNHEY and SVGEGT. V lost 7 bases and J lost 5, with 21 bases in between. This CDR3 comprises 16 residues.

The chain is built from TRBV7-3 and TRBJ2-5; D is perhaps TRBD1 or TRBD2 (6 bases each). Germline V gene data show CDR1 as SGHTA and CDR2 as FQGTGA. The CDR3 totals 13 residues. V gave up 5 bases and J gave up 5 bases, with 12 bases separating them. Written as DNA, the CDR3 is TGTGCCAGCAGCCTCGTAGGGGGGGAGACCCAGTACTTC. Amino acids: CASSLVGGETQYF.

The rearrangement joins TRBV6-1 to TRBJ2-5, with a tentative D call TRBD1 (5 bases). Per germline, CDR1 MNHNS and CDR2 SASEGT. Trimming removed 11 bases at V and 2 bases at J, with 15 bases between. CDR3 length: 13 amino acids. The CDR3 is CARPRGIQETQYF. The CDR3 DNA sequence: TGTGCCCGACCAAGGGGCATTCAAGAGACCCAGTACTTC.

The J gene is TRBJ2-2, the V gene TRBV4-1, with 9 bases identical to TRBD2. The CDR3 runs 16 residues. The ends lost 5 bases at V and 5 bases at J; junction bases unmatched: 9. The germline V gene encodes CDR1 MGHRA and CDR2 YSYEKL. CDR3 in amino acids: CASSYSGSGGTGELFF. CDR3 coding DNA: TGCGCCAGCAGCTATAGCGGGAGTGGAGGGACCGGGGAGCTGTTTTTT.

The rearrangement joins TRBV11-2 to TRBJ2-3; TRBD2 matches at 8 bases. Losses at the gene ends were 5 bases for V and 7 bases for J; bases not matched to a gene: 26. The CDR3 has 20 amino acids. Germline V gene sequence: CDR1 SGHAT, CDR2 FQNNGV. The CDR3 here is CASSARGREELDRYRHTQYF. The CDR3 coding sequence is TGTGCCAGCAGCGCGAGAGGGCGGGAGGAATTGGATCGCTATAGGCATACGCAGTATTTT.

This clonotype was seen more than once but under ten times. The chain joins TRBV28 to TRBJ1-4, with 12 bases identical to TRBD1. J gave up 8 bases and V 5 bases, and 9 bases lay outside the gene matches. Germline CDR1 reads MDHEN; CDR2 reads SYDVKM. This CDR3 is built from 16 residues. CDR3 bases: TGTGCCAGCAGTCTCACCCCGGGACAGGGGGCCGAAAAACTGTTTTTT. It encodes CASSLTPGQGAEKLFF.

The sample holds a few counts of this clonotype. The CDR3 coding sequence is TGTGCCAGCAGCCGGACTAGCGGGAGTCGAGAGCAGTACTTC. Amino acids: CASSRTSGSREQYF. The chain combines TRBV3-1 with TRBJ2-7, with TRBD2 matching over 13 bases. Germline V gene data show CDR1 as LGHDT and CDR2 as YNNKEL (reference sequence). The V and J ends lost 4 bases and 7 bases, in that order; junction bases with no gene match: 4. CDR3 length: 14 residues.

This clonotype was seen ten or more times. The chain carries TRBV9 and TRBJ2-7; 7 nucleotides line up with TRBD2. From germline, CDR1 is SGDLS and CDR2 YYNGEE. After removal of 7 bases from V and 5 bases from J, the junction contained 12 bases not matched to a gene. This CDR3 has 14 amino acids. This CDR3 is CASALGAGFNEQYF. The CDR3 DNA follows: TGTGCCAGCGCGCTGGGAGCGGGATTCAACGAGCAGTACTTC.

This clonotype was seen a handful of times. DNA of the CDR3: TGTGCCAGCAGCCAGACTAGCGGACCCTACAATGAGCAGTTCTTC. It specifies CASSQTSGPYNEQFF. This chain links TRBV14 with TRBJ2-1, with TRBD2 identical over 9 bases. Germline lookup yields CDR1 SGHDN and CDR2 FVKESK. Trimming took 3 bases from V and 2 from J; bases not matched to a gene: 2. This CDR3 has 15 amino acids.

Ten or more counts support this clonotype. J is TRBJ2-7 and V is TRBV7-9; no firm D call. Germline assignment: CDR1 SEHNR and CDR2 FQNEAQ (reference sequence). The CDR3 loop spans 11 amino acids. V lost 5 bases to trimming and J lost 5 bases, with 7 bases between them. CDR3 DNA: TGTGCCAGCAGCCTGAGCCACGAGCAGTACTTC. This encodes CASSLSHEQYF. Supplemented by reference TRBV7-9 and TRBJ2-7, the full variable domain reads DTGVSQNPRHKITKRGQNVTFRCDPISEHNRLYWYRQTLGQGPEFLTYFQNEAQLEKSRLLSDRFSAERPKGSFSTLEIQRTEQGDSAMYLCASSLSHEQYFGPGTRLTVT.

This clonotype has a handful of counts. The CDR3 DNA reads TGTGCCAGCAGCCACGGGACAAGCTATGGCTACACCTTC. Amino acid sequence: CASSHGTSYGYTF. J is TRBJ1-2 and V is TRBV3-1; a possible D gene is TRBD1 (6 bases). The germline V and J ends were trimmed by 3 bases and 4 bases, with 9 bases remaining between them. The CDR3 sequence is 13 residues long. Germline V gene lookup returns CDR1 LGHDT and CDR2 YNNKEL (reference sequence).